Given below is one T cell receptor (beta chain) in context. The data originate from a study of blood T cell repertoires in COVID-19. Background on the study: The United States, Italy and Spain were the sources of the acute and convalescent COVID-19 samples.

Per the original methods: Scientists estimated how many nucleated cells there were by amplifying reference gene primers. This table comes from immunoSEQ multiplex PCR, and its TCRdb copy is limited to in-frame clones, with some not included. V, J and clone size were drawn from that table, and D and trimming were deduced from the DNA. This table holds about 89,000 clones, 75% to 80% found once. Seattle cases were enrolled at active infection and followed longitudinally. CDR1 and CDR2 from the germline V gene are LGHNA and YNFKEQ. This CDR3 is built from 16 residues. V shed 1 base and J shed 2 bases, with 11 bases lying between them.

The sequencing input was peripheral blood. The receptor was isolated from a man aged 70 or older with COVID-19, enrolled during active disease. The gene calls are TRBV4-2 and TRBJ2-2, with D tentatively TRBD2 (6 bases). The CDR3 nucleotides are TGTGCCAGCAGCCAAGTCGGGGGTCAAAACACCGGGGAGCTGTTTTTT. It codes for CASSQVGGQNTGELFF.